The clone carrying this T cell receptor (beta chain) was counted only a few times. The time point was: newly diagnosed GD, antithyroid drugs for less than 3 months. The TCR library was prepared using RNA isolated from PBMCs. These data come from a study of regulatory T cells in long-lasting Graves disease. For TCR beta, libraries came from iRepertoire HTBI primers and Arm-PCR of CDR3 regions. TCRdb recomputed calls from the multiplex PCR reads with MiXCR, one row per CDR3 protein. The sample has 400,000 to 550,000 distinct CDR3 sequences; roughly 15% are singletons. Germline loops: CDR1 SGDLS, CDR2 YYNGEE. The V gene lost 2 bases and the J gene lost 2 bases, with 15 bases spanning the gap. The CDR3 totals 16 residues. The same sample was also used in a study of T cells in Graves' hyperthyroidism and ophthalmopathy.

The sequence derives from a woman aged 25 to 39 with Graves disease. V and J are TRBV9 and TRBJ2-3; D may be TRBD2 (5 bases). Specimen: peripheral blood mononuclear cells (PBMCs), collected at new diagnosis, from a patient treated with antithyroid drugs. This chain's CDR3 is CASSVLPRVNTDTQYF. The CDR3 region has the DNA TGTGCCAGCAGCGTCCTTCCGCGGGTGAACACAGATACGCAGTATTTT. The full variable domain, rest sourced from reference TRBV9 and TRBJ2-3, is DSGVTQTPKHLITATGQRVTLRCSPRSGDLSVYWYQQSLDQGLQFLIQYYNGEERAKGNILERFSAQQFPDLHSELNLSSLELGDSALYFCASSVLPRVNTDTQYFGPGTRLTVL.